Below, 6 T cell receptor beta chains from the same sample are listed, as sequenced in a study of blood T cell repertoires in COVID-19. Generated by immunoSEQ multiplex PCR, the TCRdb table keeps only in-frame clones and is missing some. The sample lists 150,000 to 190,000 clones, 70% to 90% seen once, with 8.3% in the top ten. Sequenced material: peripheral blood. Receptors were obtained from a woman aged 55-69 years with COVID-19, enrolled during active disease.

The rearrangement links TRBV7-6 to TRBJ2-3; D perhaps matches TRBD1 (6 bases). From germline, CDR1 is SGHVS and CDR2 FNYEAQ. This CDR3 is built from 16 residues. V shed 4 bases and J shed 2 bases, with 16 bases lying between them. CDR3 sequence reads: CASSSRPGQATDTQYF. The CDR3 coding sequence is TGTGCCAGCAGCTCGAGACCGGGACAAGCCACAGATACGCAGTATTTT.

In its sample, this clone was seen a few times. The rearrangement links TRBV20-1 to TRBJ1-1, with unresolved D. Looked up from germline, CDR1 is DFQATT and CDR2 is SNEGSKA (reference sequence). The CDR3 has 11 residues. V was trimmed by 7 bases and J by 3 bases, leaving 9 bases between them. The CDR3 nucleotides are TGCAGTGGAAGGGAGGACACTGAAGCTTTCTTT. It yields the protein CSGREDTEAFF.

This chain uses TRBV29-1 with TRBJ1-2; D is perhaps TRBD1 (5 bases). The CDR3 spans 11 residues. V gave up 2 bases and J gave up 8 bases, with 9 bases separating them. Germline-derived CDR1 and CDR2 are SQVTM and ANQGSEA. CDR3 in amino acids: CSVEQGEGYTF. In nucleotides, the CDR3 is TGCAGCGTTGAACAGGGCGAGGGCTACACCTTC.

The table lists this clone with a few counts. V and J are TRBV19 and TRBJ1-2; D might be TRBD1 (6 bases). Trimming removed 1 base at V and 5 bases at J, with 14 bases between. This CDR3 has 15 amino acids. Germline CDR1 LNHDA, CDR2 SQIVND (reference sequence). The CDR3 protein is CASSIARTEHYGYTF. The DNA of the CDR3 is TGTGCCAGTAGTATAGCTCGGACAGAACATTATGGCTACACCTTC.

The chain has TRBV28 and TRBJ1-2; TRBD1 agrees at 7 bases. CDR3 length: 11 amino acids. CDR1 is MDHEN, CDR2 SYDVKM, per germline. V was pared by 8 bases and J by 5 bases, with 2 bases of the junction left unmatched. The CDR3 here is CASGQEYGYTF. The CDR3, as DNA: TGTGCCAGCGGACAGGAATATGGCTACACCTTC.

The chain couples TRBV4-1 to TRBJ1-6; 9 nucleotides align to TRBD1. Losses at the gene ends were 3 bases for V and 6 bases for J; bases not matched to a gene: 3. This CDR3 is 15 amino acids long. The germline CDR1 and CDR2 sequences are MGHRA and YSYEKL. As DNA, the CDR3 is TGCGCCAGCAGCCAGGGACAGGGCGCTAATTCACCCCTCCACTTT. It is translated as CASSQGQGANSPLHF.